The present entry profiles one T cell receptor (beta chain) with its context. Antigen: not known. The same CDR3 can be traced to other DNA sequences in this sample. The sample is drawn from a study of CD8+ T cells in alopecia areata. Whole-study context: Twice a day, 5 to 10 mg of oral tofacitinib was administered to treated patients. Tofacitinib dosing lasted 6 to 18 months, which was then followed by 6 months off drug. Study-wide results and limits: Possibly because of HLA-related factors, TCR sharing was less clear across patients than in mice.

As the sequencing template, cDNA was produced by extracting RNA and reverse transcribing it. TCRdb's table, derived via immunoSEQ multiplex PCR, lists solely in-frame clones and lacks some. The sample holds around 200,000 clones, under 60% seen once. V lost 6 bases, J lost 4 bases, and 2 bases stayed unmatched. The CDR3 length is 12 residues. Germline CDR1 and CDR2: SNHLY and FYNNEI. Treatment denoted: oral pan-JAK inhibitor, 5-10 mg twice daily. This sample comprised CD8+ T cells sorted from blood, obtained at week 24, from a patient treated with tofacitinib. This sequence joins TRBV2 and TRBJ1-2, with 7 bases fitting TRBD1. The TCR originated in a human donor with alopecia areata. The CDR3 DNA is TGTGCCAGCAGGGGGACAGTCTATGGCTACACCTTC. Translated: CASRGTVYGYTF.